The 18 T cell receptor beta chains listed next were all sequenced from one sample in a study of T cells in Graves' hyperthyroidism and ophthalmopathy. RNA transcripts were the template for amplifying TCR beta CDR3 regions. When the TCR CDR3 underwent first-round RT-PCR, the HTBI primer set was used. TCRdb reprocessed the multiplex PCR reads via MiXCR and lists one record per CDR3 protein. In the table there are some 250,000 distinct CDR3 sequences, roughly 15% of which are singletons. The specimen was blood. These receptors were collected from a woman in her fifties or sixties with Graves' hyperthyroidism that later progressed to Graves' ophthalmopathy.

This clonotype was found many times. The V call is TRBV7-2, the J call TRBJ2-5; D gene uncertain. V was clipped by 3 bases and J by 5 bases, with 13 bases between them. The CDR3 has 14 residues. The V gene's germline CDR1 is SGHTA and CDR2 FQGNSA. The CDR3 nucleotides are TGTGCCAGCAGCTTCTCTGGGCTAGGGGAGACCCAGTACTTC. Translated, it gives CASSFSGLGETQYF.

This clonotype has a count of ten or more. This chain connects TRBV9 to TRBJ2-2; TRBD2 agrees at 12 bases. The germline V gene has CDR1 SGDLS and CDR2 YYNGEE. V trimming: 0 bases; J trimming: 8 bases; junction bases outside the gene matches: 5. The length of the CDR3 is 16 residues. The CDR3 spells CASSVGGLAGSGELFF. CDR3 nucleotides: TGTGCCAGCAGCGTAGGGGGACTAGCGGGTAGTGGGGAGCTGTTTTTT.

This clonotype was seen at least ten times. This sequence joins TRBV12-3 or TRBV12-4 and TRBJ2-3; D may be TRBD2 (6 bases). This CDR3 spans 14 amino acids. Trimming left V 7 bases short and J 2 bases short, with 13 bases between. The CDR3 DNA follows: TGTGCCAGCAACTTGGGACTTACCACAGATACGCAGTATTTT. Translation: CASNLGLTTDTQYF.

This clonotype showed up just a few times. The J gene is TRBJ1-1, the V gene TRBV4-2, with unresolved D. CDR1 LGHNA and CDR2 YNFKEQ come from the germline V gene. Trimming removed 6 bases at V and 0 bases at J, with 17 bases between. The CDR3 spans 16 residues. The CDR3 sequence: CASSSKSSLLNTEAFF. The CDR3 DNA follows: TGTGCCAGCAGTTCCAAGAGTTCTCTTCTGAACACTGAAGCTTTCTTT.

This clonotype was seen repeatedly, ten times or more. The chain joins TRBV20-1 to TRBJ1-1, with D tentatively TRBD1 (6 bases). The V gene lost 8 bases and the J gene lost 1 base, with 11 bases spanning the gap. CDR3 length: 12 amino acids. Germline CDR1 and CDR2: DFQATT and SNEGSKA (reference sequence). CDR3 coding DNA: TGCAGTACCGGGACACCGAACACTGAAGCTTTCTTT. It is translated as CSTGTPNTEAFF.

Turning to this clonotype: This may stem from a read error, because a much larger clone lies one nucleotide away. The CDR3 spells CSARTTGSYGYTF. As DNA, the CDR3 is TGCAGTGCTAGAACGACAGGGAGCTATGGCTACACCTTC. This chain uses TRBV20-1 with TRBJ1-2; 7 bases are shared with TRBD1. Per germline, CDR1 DFQATT and CDR2 SNEGSKA (reference sequence). V was pared by 2 bases and J by 4 bases, with 4 bases of the junction left unmatched. The CDR3 totals 13 residues.

This clonotype came up a few times. The chain is built from TRBV5-1 and TRBJ1-5; possible D gene TRBD1, 6 bases. Germline lookup yields CDR1 SGHRS and CDR2 YFSETQ. Trimming took 0 bases from V and 7 from J, leaving 14 bases between them. The CDR3 runs to 15 residues. As DNA, the CDR3 is TGCGCCAGCAGCTTGGGAGCGGGGGCTGGACAGCCCCAGCATTTT. This gives the protein CASSLGAGAGQPQHF.

This clonotype was recorded many times. The J gene is TRBJ2-3, the V gene TRBV29-1, with TRBD2 matching over 10 bases. After removal of 6 bases from V and 2 bases from J, the junction contained 8 bases not matched to a gene. The germline V gene has CDR1 SQVTM and CDR2 ANQGSEA. CDR3 length: 15 residues. The CDR3 loop reads CSVPGTSAFTDTQYF. For the CDR3, the DNA is TGCAGCGTCCCCGGGACTAGCGCCTTCACAGATACGCAGTATTTT.

This clonotype was detected only a few times. The J gene is TRBJ1-3, the V gene TRBV5-1, with D possibly TRBD1 on 5 matching bases. Trimming stripped 0 bases from V and 1 base from J, with 11 bases between. This CDR3 comprises 16 residues. Germline CDR1 is SGHRS and CDR2 is YFSETQ. CDR3 in amino acids: CASSLGGARSGNTIYF. Here the CDR3 DNA reads TGCGCCAGCAGCTTGGGAGGGGCTCGTTCTGGAAACACCATATATTTT.

This clonotype was detected ten times or more. The gene calls are TRBV5-1 and TRBJ2-5, with 7 bases matching TRBD1. This CDR3 has 15 amino acids. V gave up 4 bases and J gave up 3 bases; unmatched junction bases: 9. The germline CDR1 and CDR2 sequences are SGHRS and YFSETQ. CDR3 region: CASSVGQWPEETQYF. CDR3 DNA: TGCGCCAGCAGCGTGGGACAGTGGCCCGAAGAGACCCAGTACTTC.

This chain connects TRBV13 to TRBJ2-7; 9 positions match TRBD1. Germline lookup yields CDR1 PRHDT and CDR2 FYEKMQ (reference sequence). CDR3 length equals 15 residues. Germline trimming cut 1 base from V and 2 bases from J; bases unmatched to any gene: 3. As DNA, the CDR3 is TGTGCCAGCAGCTTAGAGCGGGACAGGGCCTACGAGCAGTACTTC. Translated, it gives CASSLERDRAYEQYF.

The chain couples TRBV19 to TRBJ2-4; TRBD2 is a possible D gene (5 bases). Germline CDR1 is LNHDA and CDR2 is SQIVND (reference sequence). The CDR3 runs 15 residues. Trimming removed 1 base at V and 3 bases at J, with 10 bases between. The CDR3, as DNA: TGTGCCAGTAGTATAGCAGAGGGTTACAAAAACATTCAGTACTTC. This translates into CASSIAEGYKNIQYF.

Ten or more counts support this clonotype. The chain joins TRBV12-3 or TRBV12-4 to TRBJ2-1, with 11 bases aligning to TRBD2. There are 15 residues in the CDR3. With V trimmed by 5 bases and J by 8 bases, 8 bases remained unmatched. DNA of the CDR3: TGTGCCAGCAGTCGTAGCGGGAGGGTGTGGGATGAGCAGTTCTTC. Protein sequence: CASSRSGRVWDEQFF.

This clonotype has ten or more counts. This chain connects TRBV28 to TRBJ2-7; the D gene could be TRBD1 or TRBD2 (5 bases each). V was cut by 6 bases and J by 4 bases, with 19 bases left in between. Germline CDR1 reads MDHEN; CDR2 reads SYDVKM. The CDR3 totals 15 residues. CDR3 in amino acids: CASRGSGTPEYEQYF. For the CDR3, the DNA is TGTGCCAGCAGAGGATCCGGGACGCCTGAATACGAGCAGTACTTC.

Many counts were recorded for this clonotype. This rearrangement joins TRBV20-1 to TRBJ1-1; 10 nucleotides agree with TRBD1. V shed 6 bases and J 0 bases; nucleotides not matched to a gene: 7. The CDR3 has 15 residues. Germline CDR1 DFQATT, CDR2 SNEGSKA (reference sequence). CDR3 sequence reads: CSAPGTGEVNTEAFF. The CDR3 DNA reads as TGCAGTGCCCCCGGGACAGGGGAGGTGAACACTGAAGCTTTCTTT.

The J gene is TRBJ1-1, the V gene TRBV6-5, with TRBD1 matching over 9 bases. The CDR3 is 17 amino acids. CDR1 and CDR2 from the germline V gene are MNHEY and SVGAGI. J gave up 4 bases and V 0 bases, and 9 bases lay outside the gene matches. Written as DNA, the CDR3 is TGTGCCAGCAGTTACTCAGAACAGGGGGCAAGGGGCACTGAAGCTTTCTTT. Translation gives CASSYSEQGARGTEAFF.

This clonotype was picked up many times. This rearrangement joins TRBV7-2 to TRBJ2-6, with D unclear. The CDR3 covers 17 residues. V shed 5 bases and J shed 0 bases, with 14 bases lying between them. Looked up from germline, CDR1 is SGHTA and CDR2 is FQGNSA. CDR3 residues: CASSQIAASSGANVLTF. The CDR3 DNA sequence: TGTGCCAGCAGCCAGATTGCGGCCAGCTCTGGGGCCAACGTCCTGACTTTC.

As regards this clonotype: This may be a read error: a much more frequent sequence differs by one nucleotide. It is likely a read error, because the conserved phenylalanine at the end of the CDR3 is missing. This chain joins TRBV4-2 and TRBJ2-1; 8 nucleotides align to TRBD2. Losses at the gene ends were 1 base for V and 5 bases for J; bases not matched to a gene: 7. Germline V gene lookup returns CDR1 LGHNA and CDR2 YNFKEQ. The CDR3 totals 16 residues. The CDR3 region is CASSQGGAGVDNEQFL. The CDR3 DNA is TGTGCCAGCAGCCAAGGCGGAGCGGGAGTGGACAATGAGCAGTTCCTC.